Below are 13 T cell receptor beta chains sequenced from a single sample in a study of blood T cell repertoires in COVID-19. TCRdb's table, derived via immunoSEQ multiplex PCR, lists solely in-frame clones and lacks some. The repertoire includes 380,000 or so clones, around nine tenths of them detected once, and 7% to 7.5% sits in the top ten. Sequenced input: peripheral blood. All receptors come from a woman aged 60-75 years with COVID-19, enrolled during active disease.

The rearrangement links TRBV6-2 or TRBV6-3 to TRBJ1-1; 8 bases fit TRBD1. CDR3 size: 14 residues. Germline V gives CDR1 MNHEY, CDR2 SVGEGT. The ends lost 6 bases at V and 0 bases at J; junction bases unmatched: 3. The CDR3 region has the DNA TGTGCCAGCAGCCGACAGGGGATGAACACTGAAGCTTTCTTT. As protein: CASSRQGMNTEAFF.

This clone was seen only once. The chain is built from TRBV6-5 and TRBJ1-4; weak D call: TRBD1 (5 bases). The CDR3 spans 15 residues. V gave up 7 bases and J gave up 8 bases, with 20 bases separating them. Germline CDR1 reads MNHEY; CDR2 reads SVGAGI. The CDR3 reads CASTTHRAGIEKLFF. CDR3 nucleotide sequence: TGTGCCAGCACTACCCATCGGGCAGGGATCGAAAAACTGTTTTTT.

The rearrangement uses TRBV9 and TRBJ2-5; 10 bases are a match to TRBD2. The V gene end was trimmed by 4 bases and the J gene end by 2 bases; junction bases not matched to a gene: 8. From germline, CDR1 is SGDLS and CDR2 YYNGEE. CDR3 length equals 16 residues. CDR3 sequence: CASSWGSGGFQETQYF. The CDR3, as DNA: TGTGCCAGCAGCTGGGGTAGCGGGGGGTTTCAAGAGACCCAGTACTTC. The entire variable domain, with the rest obtained from reference TRBV9 and TRBJ2-5, is as follows: DSGVTQTPKHLITATGQRVTLRCSPRSGDLSVYWYQQSLDQGLQFLIQYYNGEERAKGNILERFSAQQFPDLHSELNLSSLELGDSALYFCASSWGSGGFQETQYFGPGTRLLVL.

The J gene is TRBJ2-7, the V gene TRBV7-9; 9 bases align to TRBD1. V lost 1 base, J lost 0 bases, and 4 bases stayed unmatched. This CDR3 region has 16 residues. Germline V CDR1 and CDR2: SEHNR, FQNEAQ (reference sequence). This CDR3 reads CASSLGTGAASYEQYF. CDR3 nucleotide sequence: TGTGCCAGCAGCTTAGGGACAGGGGCCGCCTCCTACGAGCAGTACTTC.

There are a few counts of this clone. The rearrangement joins TRBV19 to TRBJ2-5, with D possibly matching TRBD2 (5 bases). Trimming pared 3 bases from V and 7 bases from J, leaving 6 bases between. The V gene's germline CDR1 is LNHDA and CDR2 SQIVND (reference sequence). The CDR3 runs 11 residues. CDR3 nucleotides: TGTGCCAGTAGTATTCGGGGGACCCAGTACTTC. Protein product: CASSIRGTQYF.

V usage is TRBV19 and J usage is TRBJ2-6; unclear D gene. The CDR3 has 13 residues. V was clipped by 2 bases and J by 4 bases, with 3 bases between them. From germline, CDR1 is LNHDA and CDR2 SQIVND (reference sequence). The CDR3 loop is CASSILGANVLTF. DNA for the CDR3: TGTGCCAGTAGTATACTAGGGGCCAACGTCCTGACTTTC.

This clone was picked up a small number of times. The chain carries TRBV3-1 (or the pseudogene TRBV3-2) and TRBJ2-7; 7 nucleotides line up with TRBD1. V shed 4 bases, J shed 1 base, and the junction held 10 bases outside the gene matches. Germline values: CDR1 LGHDT, CDR2 YNNKEL (reference sequence). The CDR3 consists of 16 residues. In nucleotides, the CDR3 is TGTGCCAGCAGCCCAAAAAGACAGGGTCCTTCCTACGAGCAGTACTTC. Encoded protein: CASSPKRQGPSYEQYF.

The chain joins TRBV7-6 to TRBJ2-3; no reliable D call. Per germline, CDR1 SGHVS and CDR2 FNYEAQ. The length of the CDR3 is 13 residues. V was pared by 7 bases and J by 7 bases, with 15 bases between. The CDR3 sequence is CASKETHMNTQYF. CDR3 nucleotides: TGTGCCAGCAAGGAGACGCACATGAATACGCAGTATTTT.

J is TRBJ1-4 and V is TRBV6-5; 8 nucleotides align to TRBD1. CDR1 is MNHEY and CDR2 is SVGAGI in the germline V gene. The J segment lost 8 bases and the V segment lost 8 bases, leaving 10 bases of the junction unmatched. There are 14 residues in the CDR3. CDR3 sequence: CASSPGGGEEKLFF. The CDR3 DNA reads as TGTGCCAGCTCACCAGGGGGCGGGGAGGAAAAACTGTTTTTT.

CDR3 amino acids: CASGDSFSNQPQHF. The CDR3 region has the DNA TGTGCCAGCGGGGACAGCTTTAGCAATCAGCCCCAGCATTTT. V gene TRBV6-6 combines with J gene TRBJ1-5; 7 nucleotides line up with TRBD1. Germline lookup yields CDR1 MNHNY and CDR2 SVGAGI (reference sequence). The CDR3 has 14 residues. V shed 8 bases, J shed 0 bases, and the junction held 4 bases outside the gene matches.

The chain is built from TRBV27 and TRBJ2-7; 7 nucleotides line up with TRBD1. The germline gives CDR1 MNHEY, CDR2 SMNVEV (reference sequence). The J segment lost 6 bases and the V segment lost 5 bases, leaving 10 bases of the junction unmatched. The CDR3 sequence is 14 residues long. In DNA form, the CDR3 reads TGTGCCAGCAGTAAGGGGGCCATCGGGATCGAGCAGTACTTC. Translating it yields CASSKGAIGIEQYF.

This chain connects TRBV4-2 to TRBJ2-2, with D possibly being TRBD1 (6 bases). Germline V gene data show CDR1 as LGHNA and CDR2 as YNFKEQ. The CDR3 is 17 residues long. Between the trimmed V and J ends, which lost 1 base and 0 bases, there was a span of 12 bases. The CDR3 coding sequence is TGTGCCAGCAGCCAAGGGGCTGGGACAACGAACACCGGGGAGCTGTTTTTT. Translation gives CASSQGAGTTNTGELFF.

V and J are TRBV19 and TRBJ2-7, with 10 positions matching TRBD1. CDR3 length: 16 amino acids. Looked up from germline, CDR1 is LNHDA and CDR2 is SQIVND (reference sequence). Trimming cost V 6 bases and J 3 bases; bases outside gene matches: 11. The CDR3 here is CASSHLGQGGLYEQYF. For the CDR3, the DNA is TGTGCCAGTAGCCATCTCGGACAGGGGGGTCTCTACGAGCAGTACTTC. The full variable domain, its missing parts supplied by reference TRBV19 and TRBJ2-7, is DGGITQSPKYLFRKEGQNVTLSCEQNLNHDAMYWYRQDPGQGLRLIYYSQIVNDFQKGDIAEGYSVSREKKESFPLTVTSAQKNPTAFYLCASSHLGQGGLYEQYFGPGTRLTVT.